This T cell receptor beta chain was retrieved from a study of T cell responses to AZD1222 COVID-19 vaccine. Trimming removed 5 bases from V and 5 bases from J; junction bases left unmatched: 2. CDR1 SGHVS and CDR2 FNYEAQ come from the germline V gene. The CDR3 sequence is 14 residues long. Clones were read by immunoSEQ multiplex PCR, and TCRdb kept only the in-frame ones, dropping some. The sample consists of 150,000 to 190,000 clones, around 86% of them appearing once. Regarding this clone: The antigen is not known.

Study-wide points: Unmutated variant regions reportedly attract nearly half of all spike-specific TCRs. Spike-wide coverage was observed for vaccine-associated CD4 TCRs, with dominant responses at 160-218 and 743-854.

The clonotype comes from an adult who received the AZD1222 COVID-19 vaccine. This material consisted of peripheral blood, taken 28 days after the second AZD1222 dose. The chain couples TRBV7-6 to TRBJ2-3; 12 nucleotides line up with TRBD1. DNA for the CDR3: TGTGCCAGCAGCGGGGACAGGGGGCAAGATACGCAGTATTTT. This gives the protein CASSGDRGQDTQYF.